This T cell receptor beta chain was retrieved from a study of OX40 agonist ivuxolimab in advanced cancers. Across the study: Of the patients, three showed partial responses, one with hepatocellular carcinoma and two with cutaneous melanoma. Study-level findings and limits: With doses of 0.1 to 3.0 mg/kg, CD4+ and CD8+ blood T cells had undergone clonal expansion by week 6. The mean number of expanded clones was higher in CD8+ T cells than in CD4+.

The protocol was immunoSEQ multiplex PCR, while the TCRdb copy is restricted to in-frame clones and leaves out a portion. The sample lists about 25,000 clones; just over 85% were seen once. Regarding this clone: Its antigen is as yet unknown.

The V gene's germline CDR1 is MNHEY and CDR2 SVGAGI. V lost 9 bases and J lost 3; bases outside the gene matches: 11. There are 15 residues in the CDR3. The receptor's source is an adult with an advanced solid tumor such as melanoma, head and neck, liver or kidney cancer. J is TRBJ2-7 and V is TRBV6-5, with 10 bases that match TRBD2. The sequencing here drew on CD4+ or CD8+ T cells sorted from blood, taken in a trial of the OX40 agonist ivuxolimab. CDR3 in amino acids: CASQPLAGRLYEQYF. CDR3 in DNA: TGTGCCAGTCAACCACTAGCGGGAAGACTCTACGAGCAGTACTTC.